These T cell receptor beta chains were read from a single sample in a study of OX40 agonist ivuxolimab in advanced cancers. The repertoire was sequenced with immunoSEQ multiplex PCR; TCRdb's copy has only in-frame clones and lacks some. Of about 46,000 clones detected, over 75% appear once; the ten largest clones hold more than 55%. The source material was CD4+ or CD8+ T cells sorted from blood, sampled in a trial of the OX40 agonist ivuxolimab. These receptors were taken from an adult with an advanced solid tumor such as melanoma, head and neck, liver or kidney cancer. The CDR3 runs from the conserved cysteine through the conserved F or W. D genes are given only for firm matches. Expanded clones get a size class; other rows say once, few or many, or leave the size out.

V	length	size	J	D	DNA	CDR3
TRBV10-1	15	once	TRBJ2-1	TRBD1	TGCGCCAGCAGTGAGGCGGGACAGGCCTACAATGAGCAGTTCTTC	CASSEAGQAYNEQFF
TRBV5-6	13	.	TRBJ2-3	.	TGTGCCAGCAGCTTGCCTAACACAGATACGCAGTATTTT	CASSLPNTDTQYF
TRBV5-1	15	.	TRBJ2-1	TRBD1	TGCGCCAGCAGCTTGGCAGGACAGGGTGACAATGAGCAGTTCTTC	CASSLAGQGDNEQFF
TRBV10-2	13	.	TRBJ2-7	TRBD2	TGCGCCAGCAGGCTAGCGGGGACCTACGAGCAGTACTTC	CASRLAGTYEQYF
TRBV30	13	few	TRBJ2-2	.	TGTGCCTGGAGTGTAGACCGGACCGGGGAGCTGTTTTTT	CAWSVDRTGELFF
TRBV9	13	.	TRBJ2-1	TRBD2	TGTGCCAGCAGCGGCGGACTAGCCAATGAGCAGTTCTTC	CASSGGLANEQFF
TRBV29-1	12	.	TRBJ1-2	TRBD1	TGCAGCGTTTTACAGGGGGACTATGGCTACACCTTC	CSVLQGDYGYTF
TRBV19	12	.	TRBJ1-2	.	TGTGCCAGTAGTTTGACCGGATATGGCTACACCTTC	CASSLTGYGYTF
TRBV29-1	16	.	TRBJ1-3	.	TGCAGCGTTGATTTCCACGCCAGGTCGCGTGGAAACACCATATATTTT	CSVDFHARSRGNTIYF
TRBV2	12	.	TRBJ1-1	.	TGTGCCAGCAACACCTGGGGACCTGAAGCTTTCTTT	CASNTWGPEAFF
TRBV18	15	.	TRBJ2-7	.	TGTGCCAGCTCACCCGCGTTACTCCCGACGGGCGAGCAGTACTTC	CASSPALLPTGEQYF
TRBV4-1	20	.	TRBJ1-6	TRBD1	TGCGCCAGCAGCCAAGAGGATATCATCAGGGGGCACTCCTATAATTCACCCCTCCACTTT	CASSQEDIIRGHSYNSPLHF
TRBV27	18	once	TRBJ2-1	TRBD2	TGTGCCAGCAGCGGGACTAGCGGGAGGGCTTTTTTAAAGGATGAGCAGTTCTTC	CASSGTSGRAFLKDEQFF
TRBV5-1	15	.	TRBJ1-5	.	TGCGCCAGCAGCTTGGCGCCCGGAGGGGGTCAGCCCCAGCATTTT	CASSLAPGGGQPQHF
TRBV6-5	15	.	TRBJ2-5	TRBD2	TGTGCCAGCAAGAGCGGGGGGGCCGCTCGAGAGACCCAGTACTTC	CASKSGGAARETQYF
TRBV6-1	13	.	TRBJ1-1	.	TGTGCCAGCAGTGAGGGTCAAAGCACTGAAGCTTTCTTT	CASSEGQSTEAFF
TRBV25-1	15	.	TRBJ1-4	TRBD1	TGTGCCAGCAGTGCCTACAGGGGGACTAATGAAAAACTGTTTTTT	CASSAYRGTNEKLFF
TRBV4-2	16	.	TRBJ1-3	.	TGTGCCAGCAGCCAAGATGCAGATAACTATGGAAACACCATATATTTT	CASSQDADNYGNTIYF
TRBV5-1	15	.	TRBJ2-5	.	TGCGCCAGCAGCTTAACATCACAGGGTGGGGAGACCCAGTACTTC	CASSLTSQGGETQYF
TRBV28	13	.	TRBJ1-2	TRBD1	TGTGCCAGCACCGCCGACAGGGTCTATGGCTACACCTTC	CASTADRVYGYTF
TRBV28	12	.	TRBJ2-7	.	TGTGCCAGCAGTTTGGGGGTAGGGGAGCAGTACTTC	CASSLGVGEQYF
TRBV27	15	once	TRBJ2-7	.	TGTGCCAGCAGGACCCTGACGCAAGGTTCCTACGAGCAGTACTTC	CASRTLTQGSYEQYF
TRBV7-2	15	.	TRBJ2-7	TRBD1	TGTGCCAGCAGCTTCCTAGGACAGGGGGCTGGTGAGCAGTACTTC	CASSFLGQGAGEQYF
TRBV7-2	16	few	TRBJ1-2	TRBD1	TGTGCCAGCAGCTCGGCCGGGACAGGGAACGACTATGGCTACACCTTC	CASSSAGTGNDYGYTF
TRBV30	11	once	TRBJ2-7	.	TGTGCGTTGGGACATTCCTACGAGCAGTACTTC	CALGHSYEQYF
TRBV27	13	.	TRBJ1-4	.	TGTGCCAGCAGTTTATCAGGGAGCCCTAAACTGTTTTTT	CASSLSGSPKLFF
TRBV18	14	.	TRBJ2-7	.	TGTGCCAGCTCACCATCGGGGGCGTCCTACGAGCAGTACTTC	CASSPSGASYEQYF
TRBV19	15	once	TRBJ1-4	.	TGTGCCAGTAGGACGACACTTTCAACTAATGAAAAACTGTTTTTT	CASRTTLSTNEKLFF
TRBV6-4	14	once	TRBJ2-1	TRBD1	TGTGCCAGCAGTGCCGGGACAGGGGGAATGGGGCAGTTCTTC	CASSAGTGGMGQFF
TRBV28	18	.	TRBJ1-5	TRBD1	TGTGCCAGCAGAAACCCGGGACAGGGGAGAGGGATTGGTCAGCCCCAGCATTTT	CASRNPGQGRGIGQPQHF
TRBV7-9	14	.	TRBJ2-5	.	TGTGCCAGCAGCTTAGGCCGGGCCGGAGAGACCCAGTACTTC	CASSLGRAGETQYF
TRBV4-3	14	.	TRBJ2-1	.	TGCGCCAGCAGCCCCGACAGGACCTACAATGAGCAGTTCTTC	CASSPDRTYNEQFF
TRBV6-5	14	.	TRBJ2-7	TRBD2	TGTGCCAGCAGCTCTTTAGCGGGATGGGGCGAGCAGTACTTC	CASSSLAGWGEQYF
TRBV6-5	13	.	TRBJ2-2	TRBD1	TGTGCCAGCAGTTACCTAGGGGGCCGGGAGCTGTTTTTT	CASSYLGGRELFF
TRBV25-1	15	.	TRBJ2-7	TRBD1	TGTGCCAGCAGTGGGGCAGGGACAGGGGGATACGAGCAGTACTTC	CASSGAGTGGYEQYF
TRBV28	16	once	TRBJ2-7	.	TGTGCCAGCAGTTTATACACGCGGAAGGGGACCTACGAGCAGTACTTC	CASSLYTRKGTYEQYF
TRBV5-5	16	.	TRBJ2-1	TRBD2	TGTGCCAGCAGCACCACTAGCGGGAGCTCCTACAATGAGCAGTTCTTC	CASSTTSGSSYNEQFF
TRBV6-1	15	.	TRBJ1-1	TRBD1	TGTGCCAGCAGCTCGGGACAGGGGGCCGGCACTGAAGCTTTCTTT	CASSSGQGAGTEAFF
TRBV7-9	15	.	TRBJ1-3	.	TGTGCCAGCAGCTCGCCATCAAGGGACGGGGACACCATATATTTT	CASSSPSRDGDTIYF